This entry concerns a single TCR beta chain. Trimming left V 8 bases short and J 3 bases short, with 11 bases between. CDR1 SQVTM and CDR2 ANQGSEA come from the germline V gene. This CDR3 comprises 11 residues. Each of the donors was a healthy adult who was HIV-negative and had not had a recent acute infection or vaccination. The authors divided CD4+ cells into CD45RA+ naive and CD45RA-negative memory subsets. The data belong to a study of shared clonotypes between healthy human individuals. Genomic DNA of every subset was divided equally among multiple immunoSEQ plates. TCRdb keeps only in-frame clones here, not all; method: immunoSEQ multiplex PCR. The sample holds approximately 340,000 clones, around 70% seen once.

This rearrangement joins TRBV29-1 to TRBJ2-7; D assignment may be TRBD1 or TRBD2 (5 bases each). The sequence was collected from a man aged 30-40 years in good health. Sequenced material: memory CD4+ T cells sorted from blood. Subset noted: CD45RA-negative fraction. In DNA form, the CDR3 reads TGCAGCATCGGGACGGTCTACGAGCAGTACTTC. This codes for CSIGTVYEQYF.